These 25 T cell receptor beta chains were sequenced from one sample in a study of breast tumors, draining lymph nodes, adjacent tissues. TCRdb processed the multiplex PCR reads anew with MiXCR; each CDR3 protein has one entry. The table has about 180,000 distinct CDR3 sequences, around a third seen once. The lymph nodes were axillary draining lymph nodes from breast cancer patients. The sample was axillary lymph node tissue. These receptor sequences come from a female donor with breast cancer. Some clones in this sample may be carry-over from other donors' samples.

This clonotype was detected ten times or more. The V call is TRBV5-5, the J call TRBJ2-5; no reliable D call. V was trimmed by 2 bases and J by 0 bases, leaving 8 bases between them. The CDR3 runs 14 residues. The germline V gene has CDR1 SGHKS and CDR2 YYEKEE (reference sequence). CDR3 protein: CASSLFRYQETQYF. DNA of the CDR3: TGTGCCAGCAGCTTATTCAGATACCAAGAGACCCAGTACTTC.

This clonotype appeared many times. This chain links TRBV4-1 with TRBJ2-1; TRBD2 might be the D (7 bases). CDR3 length: 15 amino acids. Germline values: CDR1 MGHRA, CDR2 YSYEKL. Trimming stripped 8 bases from V and 7 bases from J, with 21 bases between. CDR3 sequence: CASQTGTLAMNEQFF. In DNA form, the CDR3 reads TGCGCCAGCCAGACCGGGACACTAGCGATGAATGAGCAGTTCTTC.

This clonotype was counted ten times or more. The chain joins TRBV4-1 to TRBJ2-7, with 8 bases aligning to TRBD1. CDR1 is MGHRA, CDR2 YSYEKL, per germline. This CDR3 comprises 15 residues. V dropped 6 bases and J dropped 5; count of bases not matched to a gene: 12. The chain's CDR3 is CASRGGGQGIHEQYF. DNA for the CDR3: TGCGCCAGCAGGGGCGGAGGACAGGGCATCCACGAGCAGTACTTC.

This clonotype was observed many times. The chain uses TRBV7-8 and TRBJ2-1; 9 nucleotides align to TRBD2. This CDR3 comprises 16 residues. Germline loops: CDR1 SGHVS, CDR2 FQNEAQ. The trim removed 5 bases at V and 9 bases at J, leaving 14 bases unmatched. CDR3 sequence reads: CASSRPWREGQGEQFF. For the CDR3, the DNA is TGTGCCAGCAGCCGACCTTGGCGGGAGGGCCAGGGTGAGCAGTTCTTC.

This clonotype was picked up one time. The gene calls are TRBV12-5 and TRBJ1-4; no clear D gene. Trimming took 3 bases from V and 10 from J, leaving 9 bases between them. There are 12 residues in the CDR3. Germline-derived CDR1 and CDR2 are LGHNT and FRNRAP. The CDR3 region is CASGFGQSKLFF. The CDR3, as DNA: TGTGCTAGTGGTTTCGGGCAGTCAAAACTGTTTTTT.

Remarks on this clonotype: A single base separates this from a much larger clone, so it may be a read error. The chain carries TRBV5-4 and TRBJ1-5; a weak D match, TRBD1 (5 bases). The CDR3 is 13 residues long. V was cut by 3 bases and J by 7 bases, with 11 bases left in between. Germline V gives CDR1 SGHNT, CDR2 YYREEE (reference sequence). CDR3 DNA sequence: TGTGCCAGCAGCTCAGGGTTACCGCAGCCCCAGCATTTT. Amino acids: CASSSGLPQPQHF.

This clonotype was detected many times. This rearrangement joins TRBV27 to TRBJ2-2; D uncertain. V lost 5 bases to trimming and J lost 1 base, with 17 bases between them. From germline, CDR1 is MNHEY and CDR2 SMNVEV (reference sequence). CDR3 length: 17 residues. The CDR3 region is CASSDIGRIMNTGELFF. DNA of the CDR3: TGTGCCAGCAGTGATATAGGACGGATTATGAACACCGGGGAGCTGTTTTTT.

This clonotype was picked up many times. The V call is TRBV11-1, the J call TRBJ1-5; no clear D. Germline CDR1 reads SGHAT; CDR2 reads FQDESV (reference sequence). V shed 2 bases and J shed 5 bases, with 16 bases lying between them. The CDR3 loop spans 16 amino acids. The CDR3 is CASSLNGLARDQPQHF. The CDR3 nucleotides read TGTGCCAGCAGCTTAAATGGGTTGGCCCGGGATCAGCCCCAGCATTTT.

This clonotype came up many times. The chain's CDR3 is CASSPGGRSSPLHF. In nucleotides, the CDR3 is TGTGCCAGCTCACCAGGAGGGAGGAGTTCACCCCTCCACTTT. The chain couples TRBV18 to TRBJ1-6; D not resolved. CDR1 KGHSH and CDR2 LQKENI come from the germline V gene. V lost 2 bases and J lost 9, with 11 bases in between. The CDR3 spans 14 residues.

This clonotype has at least ten counts. The genes are TRBV4-1 and TRBJ2-7; D is perhaps TRBD1 or TRBD2 (5 bases each). The ends were cut back, 4 bases at V and 5 bases at J, with 9 bases in the middle. In germline, CDR1 is MGHRA, CDR2 YSYEKL. The CDR3 is 12 residues long. For the CDR3, the DNA is TGCGCCAGCAGCCCCGGGGCTAACGAGCAGTACTTC. Translated: CASSPGANEQYF.

About this clonotype: An end of the junction differs from the germline gene, which may be a read error. The V gene is TRBV20-1, the J gene TRBJ2-2, with 8 bases aligning to TRBD2. This CDR3 is 14 amino acids long. Germline-derived CDR1 and CDR2 are DFQATT and SNEGSKA (reference sequence). This CDR3 reads CSAPKRESIGELSF. CDR3 coding DNA: TGCAGTGCTCCAAAGCGGGAGAGTATCGGGGAGCTGTCTTTT.

This clonotype has ten or more counts. The V gene is TRBV7-6, the J gene TRBJ2-3; D unclear. CDR3 size: 15 residues. Trimming left V 1 base short and J 2 bases short, with 10 bases between. CDR1 and CDR2 (germline): SGHVS, FNYEAQ. In DNA form, the CDR3 reads TGTGCCAGCAGCTTAGGAAGTGGCTTCACAGATACGCAGTATTTT. Translated, it gives CASSLGSGFTDTQYF.

This clonotype was found many times. V is TRBV5-8 and J is TRBJ2-1; 9 positions match TRBD2. Germline assignment: CDR1 SGHTS and CDR2 YDEGEE. With 3 bases clipped from V and 3 bases from J, the junction kept 13 bases outside the gene matches. The CDR3 is made up of 18 amino acids. CDR3 bases: TGTGCCAGCAGCTCACAGGGTGTTATGACTAGCGGCTACAATGAGCAGTTCTTC. It is translated as CASSSQGVMTSGYNEQFF.

Turning to this clonotype: Being one base from a much bigger clone, this may be a read error. CDR3 sequence: CASSQDRVQRFTATQYF. CDR3 coding DNA: TGTGCCAGCAGCCAAGATCGGGTGCAGCGGTTCACAGCTACGCAGTATTTT. This chain joins TRBV14 and TRBJ2-3; TRBD2 is a possible D gene (5 bases). The CDR3 has 17 residues. Germline assignment: CDR1 SGHDN and CDR2 FVKESK.

In its sample, this clonotype was seen many times. This chain links TRBV30 with TRBJ1-5; D is ambiguous. The germline CDR1 and CDR2 sequences are GTSNPN and SVGIG (reference sequence). Trimming took 7 bases from V and 2 from J, leaving 21 bases between them. This CDR3 is built from 16 residues. In DNA, the CDR3 is TGTGCCTTCACGGCGGGCCTAGGAGTGGGCAATCAGCCCCAGCATTTT. Translation gives CAFTAGLGVGNQPQHF. Full variable domain (outside the CDR3, taken from reference TRBV30 and TRBJ1-5): SQTIHQWPATLVQPVGSPLSLECTVEGTSNPNLYWYRQAAGRGLQLLFYSVGIGQISSEVPQNLSASRPQDRQFILSSKKLLLSDSGFYLCAFTAGLGVGNQPQHFGDGTRLSIL.

In its sample, this clonotype was seen many times. The chain uses TRBV2 and TRBJ1-4; D not certain. The CDR3 is 15 amino acids. The V end lost 1 base, the J end lost 3 bases, and 9 bases lay between the germline ends. Germline loops: CDR1 SNHLY, CDR2 FYNNEI. CDR3 DNA: TGTGCCAGCAGTGAAGATAGGGCTGCTAATGAAAAACTGTTTTTT. Translating it yields CASSEDRAANEKLFF. Combining the CDR3 with reference TRBV2 and TRBJ1-4 gives the whole variable domain EPEVTQTPSHQVTQMGQEVILRCVPISNHLYFYWYRQILGQKVEFLVSFYNNEISEKSEIFDDQFSVERPDGSNFTLKIRSTKLEDSAMYFCASSEDRAANEKLFFGSGTQLSVL.

Ten or more counts support this clonotype. This rearrangement joins TRBV2 to TRBJ1-3, with D perhaps TRBD1 (6 bases). The CDR3 spans 14 residues. V was pared by 5 bases and J by 1 base, with 9 bases between. CDR1 and CDR2 from the germline V gene are SNHLY and FYNNEI. In nucleotides, the CDR3 is TGTGCCAGCAGTAATCAGGGGTCTGGAAACACCATATATTTT. This encodes CASSNQGSGNTIYF.

This clonotype came up many times. This chain connects TRBV5-5 to TRBJ1-2, with 7 positions matching TRBD1. V lost 0 bases and J lost 8; bases outside the gene matches: 7. CDR3 length: 14 amino acids. CDR1 and CDR2 from the germline V gene are SGHKS and YYEKEE (reference sequence). The DNA of the CDR3 is TGTGCCAGCAGCTTGGGGACAGGCCGTGGGGGCTACACCTTC. Its translation is CASSLGTGRGGYTF.

This clonotype was seen repeatedly, ten times or more. A read error may produce the germline difference seen at one junction end. The chain carries TRBV6-5 and TRBJ1-4; perhaps TRBD1 as D (6 bases). CDR3 size: 13 residues. CDR1 MNHEY and CDR2 SVGAGI come from the germline V gene. CDR3 in DNA: TGTGCCAGCAGTCACTCGACAGGCGGCCAACTGTTTTTT. This sequence encodes CASSHSTGGQLFF.

This clonotype showed up many times. The chain combines TRBV20-1 with TRBJ2-7, with TRBD2 matching over 7 bases. This CDR3 is 17 amino acids long. Germline CDR1 and CDR2: DFQATT and SNEGSKA (reference sequence). The V and J ends lost 3 bases and 0 bases, in that order; junction bases with no gene match: 14. The CDR3 DNA reads as TGCAGTGCTAGTGCACCCCCAACTAGCGATGACTCCTACGAGCAGTACTTC. Protein product: CSASAPPTSDDSYEQYF.

A note on this clonotype: The germline gene is not matched at one end of the junction; a read error may be the cause. The V call is TRBV5-5, the J call TRBJ1-4, with TRBD1 matching over 8 bases. Germline CDR1 is SGHKS and CDR2 is YYEKEE (reference sequence). This CDR3 spans 19 amino acids. The CDR3 nucleotides read TGTGCCAGCAGCTTGGTCTCCGGGACAGGTTTTAGAACTAATGAGAAACTGTTTTTT. Its translation is CASSLVSGTGFRTNEKLFF.

This clonotype was recorded at least ten times. The chain has TRBV9 and TRBJ2-5; no reliable D call. The length of the CDR3 is 14 residues. The V end lost 0 bases, the J end lost 1 base, and 7 bases lay between the germline ends. The germline gives CDR1 SGDLS, CDR2 YYNGEE. The CDR3 DNA sequence: TGTGCCAGCAGCGTAGGGGGATTCCAAGAGACCCAGTACTTC. This codes for CASSVGGFQETQYF.

There are many counts of this clonotype. At one boundary the junction diverges from the germline segment, which might be a read error. J is TRBJ1-2 and V is TRBV7-3; D possibly corresponds to TRBD1 (6 bases). CDR1 and CDR2 from the germline V gene are SGHTA and FQGTGA. The CDR3 has 15 amino acids. The CDR3 coding sequence is TGTGCCAGCAGCTTAAGCGGGGGGCTCGGGTATGGCTACCCCTTC. Its translation is CASSLSGGLGYGYPF. The full variable domain, its missing parts supplied by reference TRBV7-3 and TRBJ1-2, is GAGVSQTPSNKVTEKGKYVELRCDPISGHTALYWYRQSLGQGPEFLIYFQGTGAADDSGLPNDRFFAVRPEGSVSTLKIQRTERGDSAVYLCASSLSGGLGYGYPFGSGTRLTVV.

CDR3: CASRGQGPNTGELFF. The CDR3 DNA sequence: TGTGCCAGTAGGGGACAGGGACCGAACACCGGGGAGCTGTTTTTT. This rearrangement joins TRBV19 to TRBJ2-2, with 9 bases matching TRBD1. With V trimmed by 6 bases and J by 0 bases, 2 bases remained unmatched. The CDR3 contains 15 residues. Germline-derived CDR1 and CDR2 are LNHDA and SQIVND (reference sequence).

This clonotype was picked up many times. J is TRBJ2-1 and V is TRBV19, with TRBD2 matching over 8 bases. Germline V gives CDR1 LNHDA, CDR2 SQIVND (reference sequence). Trimming removed 7 bases from V and 2 bases from J; junction bases left unmatched: 7. CDR3 length: 15 amino acids. The CDR3 DNA is TGTGCCAGTACTCGGACTAGCCAGCCCTACAATGAGCAGTTCTTC. It encodes CASTRTSQPYNEQFF.